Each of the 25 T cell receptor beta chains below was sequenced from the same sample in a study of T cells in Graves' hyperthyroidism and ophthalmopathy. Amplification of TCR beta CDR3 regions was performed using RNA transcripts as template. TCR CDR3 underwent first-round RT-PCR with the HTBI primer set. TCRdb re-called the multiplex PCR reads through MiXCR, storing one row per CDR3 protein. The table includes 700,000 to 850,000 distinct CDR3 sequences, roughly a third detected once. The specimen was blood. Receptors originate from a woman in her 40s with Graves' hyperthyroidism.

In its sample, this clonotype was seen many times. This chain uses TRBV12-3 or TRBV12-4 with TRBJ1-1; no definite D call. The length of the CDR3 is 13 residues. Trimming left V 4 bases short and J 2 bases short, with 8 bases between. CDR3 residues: CASSSEGNTEAFF. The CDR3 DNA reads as TGTGCCAGCAGTTCGGAAGGCAACACTGAAGCTTTCTTT.

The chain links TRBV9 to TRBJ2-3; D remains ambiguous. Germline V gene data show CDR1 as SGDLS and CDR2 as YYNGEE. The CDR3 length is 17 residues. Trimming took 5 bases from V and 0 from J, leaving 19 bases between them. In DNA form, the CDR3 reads TGTGCCAGCAGTCCCTTAGACGTGGGGATTAGCACAGATACGCAGTATTTT. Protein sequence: CASSPLDVGISTDTQYF. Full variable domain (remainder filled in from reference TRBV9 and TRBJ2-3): DSGVTQTPKHLITATGQRVTLRCSPRSGDLSVYWYQQSLDQGLQFLIQYYNGEERAKGNILERFSAQQFPDLHSELNLSSLELGDSALYFCASSPLDVGISTDTQYFGPGTRLTVL.

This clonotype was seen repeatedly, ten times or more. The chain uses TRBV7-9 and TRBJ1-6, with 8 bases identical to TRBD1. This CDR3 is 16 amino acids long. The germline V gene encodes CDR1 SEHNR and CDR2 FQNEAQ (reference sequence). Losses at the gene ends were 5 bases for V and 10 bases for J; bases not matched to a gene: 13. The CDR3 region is CASSIPRTGLRSPLHF. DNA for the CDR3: TGTGCCAGCAGCATCCCCCGGACAGGGCTGAGATCACCCCTCCACTTT.

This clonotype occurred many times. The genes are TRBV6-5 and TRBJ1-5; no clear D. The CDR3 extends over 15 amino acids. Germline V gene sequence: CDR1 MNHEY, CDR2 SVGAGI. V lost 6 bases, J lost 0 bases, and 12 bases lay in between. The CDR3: CASRISANSNQPQHF. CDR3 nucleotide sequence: TGTGCCAGCAGGATCAGTGCAAATAGCAATCAGCCCCAGCATTTT.

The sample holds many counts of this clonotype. DNA for the CDR3: TGCAGTGCTAGAGGAGGCAGGGACCGATCCCAAGAGACCCAGTACTTC. It yields the protein CSARGGRDRSQETQYF. The chain combines TRBV20-1 with TRBJ2-5; D possibly uses TRBD1 or TRBD2 (5 bases each). The germline CDR1 and CDR2 sequences are DFQATT and SNEGSKA (reference sequence). The length of the CDR3 is 16 residues. Between the trimmed V and J ends, which lost 1 base and 1 base, there was a span of 16 bases.

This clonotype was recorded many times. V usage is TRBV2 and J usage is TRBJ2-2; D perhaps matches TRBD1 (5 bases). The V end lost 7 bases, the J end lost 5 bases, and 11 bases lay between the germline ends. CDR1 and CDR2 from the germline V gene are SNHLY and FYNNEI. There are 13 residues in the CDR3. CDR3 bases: TGTGCCAGCACCCAGGGAAATACCGGGGAGCTGTTTTTT. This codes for CASTQGNTGELFF.

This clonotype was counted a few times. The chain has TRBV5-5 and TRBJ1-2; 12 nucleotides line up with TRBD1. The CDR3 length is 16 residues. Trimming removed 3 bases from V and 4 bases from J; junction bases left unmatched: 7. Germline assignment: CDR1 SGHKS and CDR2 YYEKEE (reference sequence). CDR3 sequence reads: CASSSGTGGGGYGYTF. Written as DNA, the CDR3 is TGTGCCAGCAGCTCCGGGACAGGGGGCGGGGGCTATGGCTACACCTTC.

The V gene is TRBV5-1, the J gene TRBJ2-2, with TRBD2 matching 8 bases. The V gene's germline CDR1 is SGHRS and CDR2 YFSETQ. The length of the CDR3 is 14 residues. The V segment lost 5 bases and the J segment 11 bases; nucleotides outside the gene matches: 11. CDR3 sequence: CASSQAGGYNELFF. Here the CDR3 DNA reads TGCGCCAGCAGTCAGGCGGGGGGATACAATGAGCTGTTTTTT.

The chain's CDR3 is CASSLAVGGPGGYTF. In DNA form, the CDR3 reads TGTGCCAGCAGCTTAGCCGTCGGGGGACCCGGTGGCTACACCTTC. The chain uses TRBV11-1 and TRBJ1-2; D perhaps matches TRBD1 (5 bases). V was shortened by 0 bases and J by 7 bases, with 15 bases between the two germline ends. Looked up from germline, CDR1 is SGHAT and CDR2 is FQDESV (reference sequence). CDR3 length: 15 amino acids.

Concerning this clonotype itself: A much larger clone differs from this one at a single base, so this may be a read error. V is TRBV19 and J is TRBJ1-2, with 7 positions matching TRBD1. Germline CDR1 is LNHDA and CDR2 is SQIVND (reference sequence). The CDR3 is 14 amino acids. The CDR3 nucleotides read TGTGCCAGTAGTGCCACGACAGGGAGCTATGGCCACACCTTC. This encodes CASSATTGSYGHTF.

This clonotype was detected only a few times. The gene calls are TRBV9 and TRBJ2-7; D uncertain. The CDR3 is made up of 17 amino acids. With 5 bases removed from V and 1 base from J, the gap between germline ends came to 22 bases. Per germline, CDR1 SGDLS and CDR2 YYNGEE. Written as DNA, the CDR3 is TGTGCCAGCAGTTCACGCCAGGAAGTCTCTCCGTCCTACGAGCAGTACTTC. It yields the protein CASSSRQEVSPSYEQYF.

The CDR3 loop is CASSLGTGKSNQPQHF. CDR3 DNA: TGTGCCAGCAGCCTCGGGACAGGGAAAAGCAATCAGCCCCAGCATTTT. The chain carries TRBV4-2 and TRBJ1-5, with 9 bases that match TRBD1. The CDR3 length is 16 residues. Germline V gives CDR1 LGHNA, CDR2 YNFKEQ. V lost 4 bases and J lost 1; bases outside the gene matches: 5.

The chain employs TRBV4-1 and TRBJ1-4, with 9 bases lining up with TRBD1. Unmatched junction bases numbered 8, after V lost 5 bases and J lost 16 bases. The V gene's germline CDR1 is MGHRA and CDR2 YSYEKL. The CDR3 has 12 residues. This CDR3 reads CASSDRGKEPFF. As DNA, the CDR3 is TGCGCCAGCAGCGACAGGGGGAAGGAACCGTTTTTT.

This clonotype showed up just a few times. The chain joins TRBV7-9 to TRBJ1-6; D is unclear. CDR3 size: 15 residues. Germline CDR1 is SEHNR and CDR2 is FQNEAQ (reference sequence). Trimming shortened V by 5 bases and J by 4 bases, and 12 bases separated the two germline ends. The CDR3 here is CASSGDHLYNSPLHF. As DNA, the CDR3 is TGTGCCAGCAGCGGCGACCATCTATATAATTCACCCCTCCACTTT.

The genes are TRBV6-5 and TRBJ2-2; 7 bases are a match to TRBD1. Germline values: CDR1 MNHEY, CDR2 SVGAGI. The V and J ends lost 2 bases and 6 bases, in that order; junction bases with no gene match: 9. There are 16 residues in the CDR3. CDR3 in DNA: TGTGCCAGCAGTTACAGACAGGGAGTGGGGTCCGGGGAGCTGTTTTTT. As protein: CASSYRQGVGSGELFF.

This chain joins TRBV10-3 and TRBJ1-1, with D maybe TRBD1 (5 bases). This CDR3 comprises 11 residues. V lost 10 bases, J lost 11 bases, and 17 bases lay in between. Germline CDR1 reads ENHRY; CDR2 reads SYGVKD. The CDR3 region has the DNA TGTGCCAGCGGGGCGAGGGTTCGGGCTTTCTTT. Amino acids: CASGARVRAFF.

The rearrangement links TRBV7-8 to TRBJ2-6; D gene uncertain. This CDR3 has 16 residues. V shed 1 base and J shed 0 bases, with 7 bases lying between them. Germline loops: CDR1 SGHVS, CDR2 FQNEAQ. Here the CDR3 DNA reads TGTGCCAGCAGCTTAGATACGGGCTCTGGGGCCAACGTCCTGACTTTC. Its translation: CASSLDTGSGANVLTF.

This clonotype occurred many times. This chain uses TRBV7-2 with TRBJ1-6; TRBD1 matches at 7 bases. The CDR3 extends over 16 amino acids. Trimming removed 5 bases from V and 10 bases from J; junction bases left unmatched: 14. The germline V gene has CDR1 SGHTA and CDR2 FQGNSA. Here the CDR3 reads CASSPIYTGAGSPLHF. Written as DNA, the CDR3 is TGTGCCAGCAGCCCGATCTATACAGGGGCTGGCTCACCCCTCCACTTT.

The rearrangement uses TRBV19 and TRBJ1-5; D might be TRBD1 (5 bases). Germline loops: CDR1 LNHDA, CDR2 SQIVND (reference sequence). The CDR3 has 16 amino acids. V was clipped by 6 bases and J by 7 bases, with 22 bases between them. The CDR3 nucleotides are TGTGCCAGTAGACCGGCGGAGGGGTTCATGGAGCAGCCCCAGCATTTT. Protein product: CASRPAEGFMEQPQHF.

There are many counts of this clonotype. CDR3 coding DNA: TGTGCCAGCAGCCCCCTTCTCGGAGATTATGGCTACACCTTC. Protein: CASSPLLGDYGYTF. This chain uses TRBV13 with TRBJ1-2; D not resolved. The CDR3 length is 14 residues. Trimming removed 5 bases from V and 5 bases from J, with 15 bases in between. The germline CDR1 and CDR2 sequences are PRHDT and FYEKMQ (reference sequence).

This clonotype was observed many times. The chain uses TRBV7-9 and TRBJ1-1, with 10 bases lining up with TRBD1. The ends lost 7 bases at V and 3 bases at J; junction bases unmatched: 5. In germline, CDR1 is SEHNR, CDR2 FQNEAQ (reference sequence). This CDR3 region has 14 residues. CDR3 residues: CASNRQGAYTEAFF. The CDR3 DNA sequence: TGTGCCAGCAACAGACAGGGGGCTTACACTGAAGCTTTCTTT.

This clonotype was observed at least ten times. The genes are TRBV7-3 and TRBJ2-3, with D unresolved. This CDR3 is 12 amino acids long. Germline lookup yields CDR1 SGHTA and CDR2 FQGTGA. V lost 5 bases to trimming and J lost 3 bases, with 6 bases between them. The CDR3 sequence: CASSPTTDTQYF. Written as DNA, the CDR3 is TGTGCCAGCAGCCCTACTACAGATACGCAGTATTTT.

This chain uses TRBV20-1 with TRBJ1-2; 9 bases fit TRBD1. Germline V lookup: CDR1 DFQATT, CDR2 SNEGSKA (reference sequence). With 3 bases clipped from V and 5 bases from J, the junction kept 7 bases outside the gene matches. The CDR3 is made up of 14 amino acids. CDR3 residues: CSARPRQGEYGYTF. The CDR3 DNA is TGCAGTGCTAGGCCCCGACAGGGGGAATATGGCTACACCTTC.

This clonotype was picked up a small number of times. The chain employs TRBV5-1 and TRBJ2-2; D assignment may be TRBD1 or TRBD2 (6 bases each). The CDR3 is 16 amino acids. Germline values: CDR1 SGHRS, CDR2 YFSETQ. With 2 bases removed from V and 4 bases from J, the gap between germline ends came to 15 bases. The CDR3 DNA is TGCGCCAGCAGCTTCTCGGTAGGGGGGAGCACCGGGGAGCTGTTTTTT. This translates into CASSFSVGGSTGELFF.

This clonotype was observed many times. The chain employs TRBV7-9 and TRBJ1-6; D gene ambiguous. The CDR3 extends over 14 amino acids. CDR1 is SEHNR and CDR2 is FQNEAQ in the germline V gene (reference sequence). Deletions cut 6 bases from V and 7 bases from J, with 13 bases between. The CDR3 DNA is TGTGCCAGCAGTTTAACAGACTCGAATTCACCCCTCCACTTT. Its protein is CASSLTDSNSPLHF.